This entry concerns a single T cell receptor beta chain. This record belongs to a study of blood T cell repertoires in COVID-19. The protocol was immunoSEQ multiplex PCR, while the TCRdb copy is restricted to in-frame clones and leaves out a portion. This table has roughly 160,000 clones, about 87% appearing once. The V end was cut by 3 bases, the J end by 5 bases, with 13 bases between. CDR1 is KGHDR, CDR2 SFDVKD, per germline. The CDR3 contains 15 residues. The chain employs TRBV24-1 and TRBJ2-1; perhaps TRBD1 as D (6 bases). The sample comprised peripheral blood. This receptor was taken from a man aged 55 to 70 with COVID-19, enrolled during active disease. CDR3 nucleotide sequence: TGTGCCACCAGTGATAGGGGGAGAGTGGACAATGAGCAGTTCTTC. It specifies CATSDRGRVDNEQFF.